This T cell receptor beta chain was sequenced for a study of blood T cell repertoires in COVID-19. Overall study context: PBMCs, B-cell-depleted T cells, or T cells provided the cDNA or gDNA that made up the material.

This clone occurred once. In the original workflow: Amplification from reference gene primers served as the basis for estimated nucleated cell counts. Profiling relied on immunoSEQ multiplex PCR, and the TCRdb table lists in-frame clones only, not all of them. The V and J calls and clone size are taken from that table; D and trimming were inferred from the DNA. The top ten hold roughly 4% of the sample, which has under 350,000 clones, 80% to 90% seen once. Participants had their cohort set by participant-reported clinical history. The CDR3 is 13 residues long. Per the germline V gene, CDR1 is MNHEY and CDR2 is SMNVEV (reference sequence). The germline V and J ends were trimmed by 6 bases and 3 bases, with 12 bases remaining between them.

This chain joins TRBV27 and TRBJ2-7; D remains unclear. Source material: PBMCs or T cells enriched from blood (not recorded which). The sequence was obtained from a middle-aged woman with acute COVID-19. As DNA, the CDR3 is TGTGCCAGCAGAACATTACATCTCTACGAGCAGTACTTC. This gives the protein CASRTLHLYEQYF.